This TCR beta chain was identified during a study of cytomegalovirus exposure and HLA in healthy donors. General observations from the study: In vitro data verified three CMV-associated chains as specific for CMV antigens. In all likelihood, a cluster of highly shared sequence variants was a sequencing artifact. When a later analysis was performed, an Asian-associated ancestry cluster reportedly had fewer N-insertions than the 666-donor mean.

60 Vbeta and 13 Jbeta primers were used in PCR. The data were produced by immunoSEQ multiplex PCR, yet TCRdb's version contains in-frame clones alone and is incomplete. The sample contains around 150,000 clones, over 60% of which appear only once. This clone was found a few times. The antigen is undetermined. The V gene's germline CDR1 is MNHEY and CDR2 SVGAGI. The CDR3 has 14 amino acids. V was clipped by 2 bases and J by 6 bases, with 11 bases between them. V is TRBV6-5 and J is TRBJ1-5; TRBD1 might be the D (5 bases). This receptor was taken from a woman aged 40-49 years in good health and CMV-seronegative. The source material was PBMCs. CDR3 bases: TGTGCCAGCAGTTACGGCAGGGAGGGTCAGCCCCAGCATTTT. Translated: CASSYGREGQPQHF.